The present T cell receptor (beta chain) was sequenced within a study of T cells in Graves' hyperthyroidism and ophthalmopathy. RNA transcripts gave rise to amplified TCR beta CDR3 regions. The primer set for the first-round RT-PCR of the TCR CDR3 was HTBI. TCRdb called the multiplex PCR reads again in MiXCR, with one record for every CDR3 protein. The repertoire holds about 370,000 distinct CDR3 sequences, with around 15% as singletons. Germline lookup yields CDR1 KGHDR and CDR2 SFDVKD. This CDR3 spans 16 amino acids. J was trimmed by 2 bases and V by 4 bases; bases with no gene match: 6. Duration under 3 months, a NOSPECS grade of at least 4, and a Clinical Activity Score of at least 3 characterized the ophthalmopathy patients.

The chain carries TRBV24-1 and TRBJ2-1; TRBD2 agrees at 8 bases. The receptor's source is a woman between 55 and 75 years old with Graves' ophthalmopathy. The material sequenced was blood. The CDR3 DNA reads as TGTGCCACCAGTGACCGCGGGAGGATTCCCTACAATGAGCAGTTCTTC. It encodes CATSDRGRIPYNEQFF.